The next 12 T cell receptor beta chains were all read from a single sample in a study of OX40 agonist ivuxolimab in advanced cancers. Clones were read by immunoSEQ multiplex PCR, and TCRdb kept only the in-frame ones, dropping some. The sample yields 65,000 to 95,000 clones, approximately 94% seen once. The sequencing used CD4+ or CD8+ T cells sorted from blood, collected in a trial of the OX40 agonist ivuxolimab. All receptors derive from an adult with an advanced solid tumor such as melanoma, head and neck, liver or kidney cancer.

The CDR3 DNA reads as TGCGCCAGCAGCCAAGATAAGGGCGGGGGATCTGACCATGAGCAGTTCTTC. Residues: CASSQDKGGGSDHEQFF. The chain recombines TRBV4-1 with TRBJ2-1; TRBD2 matches at 7 bases. Germline V CDR1 and CDR2: MGHRA, YSYEKL. The ends lost 0 bases at V and 8 bases at J; junction bases unmatched: 13. The CDR3 loop spans 17 amino acids.

This sequence joins TRBV28 and TRBJ2-5; TRBD1 is a possible D gene (6 bases). Germline V gene lookup returns CDR1 MDHEN and CDR2 SYDVKM. V was shortened by 3 bases and J by 2 bases, with 10 bases between the two germline ends. The CDR3 covers 14 residues. The CDR3 DNA sequence: TGTGCCAGCAGTTTCCGGACAGAACAAGAGACCCAGTACTTC. Its translation: CASSFRTEQETQYF. Looking up the rest from reference TRBV28 and TRBJ2-5 gives the full variable domain: DVKVTQSSRYLVKRTGEKVFLECVQDMDHENMFWYRQDPGLGLRLIYFSYDVKMKEKGDIPEGYSVSREKKERFSLILESASTNQTSMYLCASSFRTEQETQYFGPGTRLLVL.

J is TRBJ2-2 and V is TRBV27; D possibly corresponds to TRBD2 (5 bases). Germline CDR1 reads MNHEY; CDR2 reads SMNVEV (reference sequence). This CDR3 spans 12 amino acids. The V gene lost 6 bases and the J gene lost 5 bases, with 7 bases spanning the gap. The CDR3 DNA reads TGTGCCAGCAGGGGAGCAACCGGGGAGCTGTTTTTT. Translation gives CASRGATGELFF.

This sequence joins TRBV29-1 and TRBJ2-1; 10 bases match TRBD1. With V trimmed by 6 bases and J by 8 bases, 10 bases remained unmatched. Germline lookup yields CDR1 SQVTM and CDR2 ANQGSEA. This CDR3 has 14 residues. The DNA for the CDR3 is TGCAGCGTCCAACCGAGGGACAGGGGTCATGAGCAGTTCTTC. Protein: CSVQPRDRGHEQFF.

V usage is TRBV5-4 and J usage is TRBJ2-1; D gene ambiguous. V lost 5 bases, J lost 5 bases, and 8 bases lay in between. CDR1 SGHNT and CDR2 YYREEE come from the germline V gene (reference sequence). This CDR3 has 12 residues. CDR3 nucleotides: TGTGCCAGCAGGCACCCGAACAATGAGCAGTTCTTC. It encodes CASRHPNNEQFF.

This rearrangement joins TRBV7-6 to TRBJ1-1, with a tentative D call TRBD1 (5 bases). Trimming shortened V by 8 bases and J by 7 bases, and 11 bases separated the two germline ends. CDR3 size: 11 residues. In germline, CDR1 is SGHVS, CDR2 FNYEAQ. The CDR3 DNA follows: TGTGCCAGCTCCGTGGGGGGTGAAGCTTTCTTT. It specifies CASSVGGEAFF.

The chain recombines TRBV13 with TRBJ1-2; D ambiguous. The CDR3 length is 13 residues. The ends were cut back, 4 bases at V and 7 bases at J, with 13 bases in the middle. Germline V gene lookup returns CDR1 PRHDT and CDR2 FYEKMQ (reference sequence). This CDR3 is CASSSSGEGGYTF. In DNA, the CDR3 is TGTGCCAGCAGCTCCTCGGGCGAGGGTGGCTACACCTTC. The full variable domain, its missing parts supplied by reference TRBV13 and TRBJ1-2, is AAGVIQSPRHLIKEKRETATLKCYPIPRHDTVYWYQQGPGQDPQFLISFYEKMQSDKGSIPDRFSAQQFSDYHSELNMSSLELGDSALYFCASSSSGEGGYTFGSGTRLTVV.

Only one count was recorded for this clone. The CDR3 DNA is TGTGCCAGCAGTTACTCAGGGACAGGGGATTCCTATGGCTACACCTTC. It encodes CASSYSGTGDSYGYTF. The chain couples TRBV6-5 to TRBJ1-2; 10 positions agree with TRBD1. The junction had 5 bases not matched to a gene; V was cut back by 0 bases and J by 4 bases. The CDR3 totals 16 residues. Germline CDR1 and CDR2: MNHEY and SVGAGI.

The V gene is TRBV28, the J gene TRBJ1-1, with 12 bases aligning to TRBD1. In germline, CDR1 is MDHEN, CDR2 SYDVKM. J was trimmed by 5 bases and V by 6 bases; bases with no gene match: 16. The CDR3 runs to 18 residues. DNA for the CDR3: TGTGCCAGCAGCGAAATAACCCGGGACAGGGGGCTAGAAACTGAAGCTTTCTTT. Residues: CASSEITRDRGLETEAFF.

Sample share makes this clone medium-sized. Additional DNA sequences in this sample encode the identical CDR3. The rearrangement uses TRBV5-6 and TRBJ1-5; D ambiguous. Germline V lookup: CDR1 SGHDT, CDR2 YYEEEE. The V end was cut by 2 bases, the J end by 2 bases, with 8 bases between. The CDR3 runs to 14 residues. The CDR3 spells CASSFGQGNQPQHF. CDR3 bases: TGTGCCAGCAGCTTCGGGCAGGGCAATCAGCCCCAGCATTTT.

This CDR3 reads CASSSGTGLYNEQFF. Here the CDR3 DNA reads TGTGCCAGCAGCTCCGGGACAGGGCTATACAATGAGCAGTTCTTC. The chain is built from TRBV13 and TRBJ2-1, with TRBD1 matching over 9 bases. V trimming: 4 bases; J trimming: 4 bases; junction bases outside the gene matches: 5. Germline CDR1 is PRHDT and CDR2 is FYEKMQ (reference sequence). CDR3 size: 15 residues.

The V gene is TRBV5-6, the J gene TRBJ2-2; possibly TRBD1 for D (6 bases). CDR1 is SGHDT and CDR2 is YYEEEE in the germline V gene. The CDR3 contains 15 residues. The V end lost 0 bases, the J end lost 4 bases, and 10 bases lay between the germline ends. The CDR3 DNA reads TGTGCCAGCAGCTTGGGACAGGTGGGCACCGGGGAGCTGTTTTTT. Protein product: CASSLGQVGTGELFF.